This paragraph covers one T cell receptor beta chain sequence. Its antigen is unknown. This entry belongs to a study of graft-versus-host responses after intestinal transplantation. Overall study: Each transplant was multivisceral, liver-intestinal, or isolated intestinal.

Here immunoSEQ multiplex PCR was the method, and the copy in TCRdb shows in-frame clones only, minus some. The data hold around 100,000 clones, with about 90% observed a single time. Study-level findings and limits: Marrow from the recipient contained GvH clones, some of which had appeared first in ileum or blood. High graft-versus-host to host-versus-graft T cell clonal ratios marked allografts of patients with graft-donor macrochimerism. HvG clone declines early post-transplant were associated with peak circulating GvH levels.

V lost 4 bases to trimming and J lost 2 bases, with 11 bases between them. The CDR3 contains 14 residues. Germline CDR1 is SNHLY and CDR2 is FYNNEI. The chain combines TRBV2 with TRBJ1-1, with D unresolved. This TCR was recovered from a human donor who was the organ donor for an intestinal transplant. Source: unstimulated CD4+ T cells sorted from spleen or lymph node cells, taken before transplant. Here the CDR3 DNA reads TGTGCCAGCAGTGCGCAGGTCGCAAACACTGAAGCTTTCTTT. Protein sequence: CASSAQVANTEAFF.